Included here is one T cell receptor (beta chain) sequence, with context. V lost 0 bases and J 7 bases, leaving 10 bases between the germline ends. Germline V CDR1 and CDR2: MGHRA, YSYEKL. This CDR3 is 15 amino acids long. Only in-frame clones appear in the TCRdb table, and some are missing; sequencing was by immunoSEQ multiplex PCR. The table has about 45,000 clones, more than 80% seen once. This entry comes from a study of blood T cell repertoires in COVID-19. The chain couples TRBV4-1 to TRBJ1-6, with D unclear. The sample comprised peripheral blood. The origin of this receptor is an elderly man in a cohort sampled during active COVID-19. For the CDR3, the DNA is TGCGCCAGCAGCCAAGAAGTACTAGGGAATTCACCCCTCCACTTT. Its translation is CASSQEVLGNSPLHF.